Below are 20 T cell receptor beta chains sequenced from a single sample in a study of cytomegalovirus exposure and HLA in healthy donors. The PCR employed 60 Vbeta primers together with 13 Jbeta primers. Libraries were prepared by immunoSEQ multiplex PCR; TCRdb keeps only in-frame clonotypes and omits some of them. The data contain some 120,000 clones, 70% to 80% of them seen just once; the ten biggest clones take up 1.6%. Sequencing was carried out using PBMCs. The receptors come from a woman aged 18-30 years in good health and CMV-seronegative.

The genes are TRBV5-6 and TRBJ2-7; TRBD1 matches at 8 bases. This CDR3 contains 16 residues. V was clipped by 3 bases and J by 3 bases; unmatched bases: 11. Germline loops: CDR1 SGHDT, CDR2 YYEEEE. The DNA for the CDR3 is TGTGCCAGCAGCTCAACACAGGGGGGAGATCACTACGAGCAGTACTTC. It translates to CASSSTQGGDHYEQYF.

The CDR3 loop is CASSLRSQPQHF. The CDR3 DNA is TGTGCCAGCAGCTTGAGGAGTCAGCCCCAGCATTTT. The chain joins TRBV5-8 to TRBJ1-5; D is unresolved. Germline V CDR1 and CDR2: SGHTS, YDEGEE. The V end was cut by 1 base, the J end by 6 bases, with 5 bases between. The CDR3 runs 12 residues.

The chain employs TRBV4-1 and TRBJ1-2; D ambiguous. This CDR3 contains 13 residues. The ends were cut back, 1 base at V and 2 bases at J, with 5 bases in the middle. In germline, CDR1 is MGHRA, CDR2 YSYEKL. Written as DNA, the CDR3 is TGCGCCAGCAGCCAAGTTCAAAACTATGGCTACACCTTC. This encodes CASSQVQNYGYTF.

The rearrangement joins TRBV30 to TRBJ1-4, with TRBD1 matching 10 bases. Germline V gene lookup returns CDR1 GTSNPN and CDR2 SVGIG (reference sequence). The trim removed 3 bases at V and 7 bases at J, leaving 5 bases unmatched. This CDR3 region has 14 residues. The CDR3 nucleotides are TGTGCCTGGAGGCGGACAGGGGGTATTGAAAAACTGTTTTTT. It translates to CAWRRTGGIEKLFF.

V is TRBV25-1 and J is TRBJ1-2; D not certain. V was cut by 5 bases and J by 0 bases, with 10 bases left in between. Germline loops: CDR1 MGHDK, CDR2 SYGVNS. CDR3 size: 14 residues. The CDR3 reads CASSPRGANYGYTF. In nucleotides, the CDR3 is TGTGCCAGCAGTCCACGAGGAGCTAACTATGGCTACACCTTC.

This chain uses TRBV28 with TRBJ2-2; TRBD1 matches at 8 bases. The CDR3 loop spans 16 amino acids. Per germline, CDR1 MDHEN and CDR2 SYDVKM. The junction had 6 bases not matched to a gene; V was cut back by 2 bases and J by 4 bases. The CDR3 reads CASSLPDRDRTGELFF. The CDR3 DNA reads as TGTGCCAGCAGTTTACCGGACAGGGATCGCACCGGGGAGCTGTTTTTT. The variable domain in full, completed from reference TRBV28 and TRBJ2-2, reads DVKVTQSSRYLVKRTGEKVFLECVQDMDHENMFWYRQDPGLGLRLIYFSYDVKMKEKGDIPEGYSVSREKKERFSLILESASTNQTSMYLCASSLPDRDRTGELFFGEGSRLTVL.

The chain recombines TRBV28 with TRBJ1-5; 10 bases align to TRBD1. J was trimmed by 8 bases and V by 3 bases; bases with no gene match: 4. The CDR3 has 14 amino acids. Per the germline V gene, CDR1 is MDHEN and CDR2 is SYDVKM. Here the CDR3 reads CASSLETGGKPQHF. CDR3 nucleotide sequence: TGTGCCAGCAGTTTGGAGACAGGGGGCAAGCCCCAGCATTTT.

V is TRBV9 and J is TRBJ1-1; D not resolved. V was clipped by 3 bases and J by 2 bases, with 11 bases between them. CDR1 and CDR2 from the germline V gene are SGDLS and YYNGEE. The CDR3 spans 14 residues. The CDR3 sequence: CASSAGGVNTEAFF. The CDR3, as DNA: TGTGCCAGCAGCGCCGGCGGGGTCAACACTGAAGCTTTCTTT.

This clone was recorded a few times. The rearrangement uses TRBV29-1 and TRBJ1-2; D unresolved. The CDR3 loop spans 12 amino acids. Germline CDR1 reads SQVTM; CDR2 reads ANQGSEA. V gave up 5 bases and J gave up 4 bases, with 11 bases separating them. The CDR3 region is CSVLYDTYGYTF. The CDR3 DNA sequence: TGCAGCGTTCTTTACGACACCTATGGCTACACCTTC.

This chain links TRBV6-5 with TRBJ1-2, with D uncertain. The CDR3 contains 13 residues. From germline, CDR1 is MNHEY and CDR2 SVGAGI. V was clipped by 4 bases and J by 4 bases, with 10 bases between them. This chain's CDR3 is CASSSTETYGYTF. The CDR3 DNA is TGTGCCAGCAGTTCCACAGAGACCTATGGCTACACCTTC.

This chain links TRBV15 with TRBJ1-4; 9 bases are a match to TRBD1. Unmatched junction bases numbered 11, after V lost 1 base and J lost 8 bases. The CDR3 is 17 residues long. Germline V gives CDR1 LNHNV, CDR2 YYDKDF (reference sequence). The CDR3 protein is CATSRGPLQGAGEKLFF. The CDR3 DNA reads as TGTGCCACCAGCAGAGGGCCGCTACAGGGGGCTGGGGAAAAACTGTTTTTT.

CDR3 residues: CSVQGQGRGGYTF. In nucleotides, the CDR3 is TGCAGCGTCCAAGGACAGGGGAGGGGTGGCTACACCTTC. V gene TRBV29-1 combines with J gene TRBJ1-2; 9 nucleotides align to TRBD1. Trimming cost V 6 bases and J 7 bases; bases outside gene matches: 9. Germline loops: CDR1 SQVTM, CDR2 ANQGSEA. The CDR3 covers 13 residues.

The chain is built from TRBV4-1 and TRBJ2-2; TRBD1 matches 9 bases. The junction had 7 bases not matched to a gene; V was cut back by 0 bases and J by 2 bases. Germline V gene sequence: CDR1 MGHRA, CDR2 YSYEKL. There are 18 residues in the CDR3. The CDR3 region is CASSQDPVGQGNTGELFF. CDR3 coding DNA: TGCGCCAGCAGCCAAGATCCAGTGGGACAGGGAAACACCGGGGAGCTGTTTTTT.

CDR3 in DNA: TGTGCCAGCAGCATATGGGAGCCTACCTTTCTTACCTCTGGGGCCAACGTCCTGACTTTC. Protein: CASSIWEPTFLTSGANVLTF. The chain has TRBV13 and TRBJ2-6; TRBD2 might be the D (5 bases). V was pared by 5 bases and J by 0 bases, with 23 bases between. This CDR3 is built from 20 residues. CDR1 and CDR2 from the germline V gene are PRHDT and FYEKMQ (reference sequence). The variable domain in full, completed from reference TRBV13 and TRBJ2-6, reads AAGVIQSPRHLIKEKRETATLKCYPIPRHDTVYWYQQGPGQDPQFLISFYEKMQSDKGSIPDRFSAQQFSDYHSELNMSSLELGDSALYFCASSIWEPTFLTSGANVLTFGAGSRLTVL.

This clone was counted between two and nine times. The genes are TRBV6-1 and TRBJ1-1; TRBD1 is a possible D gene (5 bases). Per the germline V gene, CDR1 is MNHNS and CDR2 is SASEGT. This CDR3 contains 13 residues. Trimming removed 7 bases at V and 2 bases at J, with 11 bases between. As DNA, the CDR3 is TGTGCCAGCATTGACAGAACAAACACTGAAGCTTTCTTT. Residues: CASIDRTNTEAFF.

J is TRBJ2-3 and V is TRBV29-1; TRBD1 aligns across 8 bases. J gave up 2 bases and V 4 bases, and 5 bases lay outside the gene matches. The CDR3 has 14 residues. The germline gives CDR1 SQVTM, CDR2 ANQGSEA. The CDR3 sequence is CSVAGGQNTDTQYF. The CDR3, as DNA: TGCAGCGTTGCAGGGGGCCAAAACACAGATACGCAGTATTTT.

CDR3 sequence (DNA): TGCGCCAGCAGCCCGGCCGCGGGGTACGAGCAGTACTTC. Its translation is CASSPAAGYEQYF. This chain uses TRBV4-1 with TRBJ2-7, with a possible D match to TRBD2 (6 bases). The CDR3 contains 13 residues. Germline loops: CDR1 MGHRA, CDR2 YSYEKL. Trimming cost V 4 bases and J 4 bases, with 11 bases left between them.

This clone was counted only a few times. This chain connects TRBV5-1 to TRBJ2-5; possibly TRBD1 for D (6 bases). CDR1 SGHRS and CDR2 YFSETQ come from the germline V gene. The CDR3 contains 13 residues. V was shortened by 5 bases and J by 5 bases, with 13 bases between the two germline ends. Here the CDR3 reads CASSTGLLETQYF. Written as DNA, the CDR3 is TGCGCCAGCAGTACAGGGCTATTGGAGACCCAGTACTTC. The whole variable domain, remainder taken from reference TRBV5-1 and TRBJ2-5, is KAGVTQTPRYLIKTRGQQVTLSCSPISGHRSVSWYQQTPGQGLQFLFEYFSETQRNKGNFPGRFSGRQFSNSRSEMNVSTLELGDSALYLCASSTGLLETQYFGPGTRLLVL.

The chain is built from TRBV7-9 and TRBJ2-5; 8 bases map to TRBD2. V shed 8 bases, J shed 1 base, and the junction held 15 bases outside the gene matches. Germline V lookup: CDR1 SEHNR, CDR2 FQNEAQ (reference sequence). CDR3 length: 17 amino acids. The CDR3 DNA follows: TGTGCCAGCGCTCAGGGGCTAGCGGGCGACGGCCAAGAGACCCAGTACTTC. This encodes CASAQGLAGDGQETQYF.

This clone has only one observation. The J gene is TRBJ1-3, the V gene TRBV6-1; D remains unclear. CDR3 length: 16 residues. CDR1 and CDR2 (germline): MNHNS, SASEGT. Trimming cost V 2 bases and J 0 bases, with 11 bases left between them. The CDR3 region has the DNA TGTGCCAGCAGTGAATGGCACGACACCTCTGGAAACACCATATATTTT. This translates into CASSEWHDTSGNTIYF.